The clone carrying this TCR beta chain has a count of ten or more. Its antigen remains unidentified. Genomic DNA yielded TCR beta CDR3, amplified by two-round multiplex PCR. With primers specific to each TRBV and TRBJ gene, the first-round PCR was performed. MiXCR was run by TCRdb on the multiplex PCR reads, yielding one entry per CDR3 protein. The sample has some 14,000 distinct CDR3 sequences, 25% to 30% seen once. These data originate in a study of prognosis after radiotherapy for stage I lung cancer. Study-wide background: No patient had concurrent therapy with stereotactic body radiotherapy.

Patients were uniformly node-negative by CT and PET/CT and had received no prior chemotherapy or radiotherapy, with no other malignancies. Study outcomes and limitations: The study found lower Shannon entropy after stereotactic body radiation therapy in patients who developed distant metastases. Frequencies of TRBV and TRBJ gene use reportedly varied by whether patients had metastases.

Trimming took 3 bases from V and 5 from J; bases not matched to a gene: 8. The germline V gene encodes CDR1 KGHSH and CDR2 LQKENI. The CDR3 extends over 16 amino acids. Material: PBMCs, obtained before or after stereotactic body radiation therapy (not recorded which). The chain has TRBV18 and TRBJ2-7, with 12 bases fitting TRBD1. This TCR came from a donor older than 45 with non-small cell lung cancer. The CDR3 bases are TGTGCCAGCTCACCCATTCCGGGACAGGGGGCGAACGAGCAGTACTTC. Its translation: CASSPIPGQGANEQYF.